The sequence of this T cell receptor beta chain was determined in a study of regulatory T cells in long-lasting Graves disease. This clonotype was observed a handful of times. The target antigen is unknown. V dropped 5 bases and J dropped 2 bases, with 15 bases sitting between them. Germline V CDR1 and CDR2: MNHEY, SMNVEV (reference sequence). This CDR3 has 15 amino acids. Time point defined: persistent/refractory GD, antithyroid drugs over 5 years with positive TRAb. Isolated PBMC RNA provided the starting material for the TCR library. Findings and caveats of the study: Lower TCR diversity was seen in persistent Graves' patients than in newly diagnosed ones. TRBV28, TRBJ1-2 and TRBJ2-5 were segments that persistent disease favored.

Construction of TCR beta libraries relied on iRepertoire HTBI primers and on Arm-PCR targeting CDR3 regions. In the original analysis: The identification of 62 TRBV and some 14 TRBJ segments was made across samples. TCRdb itself ran the multiplex PCR reads through MiXCR, one entry per CDR3 protein. V and J calls and clone size were set by TCRdb, not the authors. The repertoire holds 500,000 to 800,000 distinct CDR3 sequences, with 30% as singletons. The TCR comes from a female donor with Graves disease. The rearrangement joins TRBV27 to TRBJ1-2; D unclear. Sequenced here: peripheral blood mononuclear cells (PBMCs), sampled when the disease was refractory, from a patient treated with antithyroid drugs. The CDR3 DNA reads TGTGCCAGCAGTGAACAACGCAGCCCAAACTATGGCTACACCTTC. Protein: CASSEQRSPNYGYTF.